This T cell receptor beta chain was observed in a study of early T cells in non-severe SARS-CoV-2 infection. General study points: Using VDJdb, the matching emphasized anti-spike CD8 responses while missing private and CD4 specificities.

Ten or more counts support this clonotype. Its antigen is currently unknown. The CDR3 totals 15 residues. CDR1 is SGDLS and CDR2 is YYNGEE in the germline V gene. V lost 0 bases and J lost 3, with 11 bases in between. The TCR library protocol was used to attach unique molecular identifiers. These identifiers were attached to individual cDNA molecules. TCRdb re-called the 5' RACE reads with MiXCR, one entry per CDR3 protein. The repertoire holds approximately 73,000 distinct CDR3 sequences, with approximately 11% as singletons. This chain connects TRBV9 to TRBJ2-3, with a weak D call TRBD1 (5 bases). The sequence derives from an adult who was a healthcare worker with PCR-confirmed SARS-CoV-2 infection or an uninfected control (not recorded which). Sample: whole blood. The CDR3 nucleotides are TGTGCCAGCAGCGTAGATGGACAACTAACAGATACGCAGTATTTT. Protein sequence: CASSVDGQLTDTQYF.